This TCR beta chain was identified in a study of blood T cell repertoires in COVID-19. Study context: Donors in the United States, Italy and Spain gave samples during acute or convalescent COVID-19.

Sequencing was performed with immunoSEQ multiplex PCR; in TCRdb, only in-frame clones are kept and a portion is missing. The data hold a few hundred thousand clones, with around 87% observed a single time. On this clone itself: Other nucleotide sequences from this sample produce the same CDR3.

Trimming pared 2 bases from V and 1 base from J, leaving 6 bases between. Germline V lookup: CDR1 KGHDR, CDR2 SFDVKD. This CDR3 has 14 residues. This chain joins TRBV24-1 and TRBJ2-3; D gene unclear. The sequence was collected from a man between 18 and 35 years old with active or convalescent COVID-19. The specimen sequenced was peripheral blood. The CDR3: CATSDSGRTDTQYF. The CDR3 DNA reads as TGTGCCACCAGTGATTCCGGTCGCACAGATACGCAGTATTTT.